The 6 T cell receptor beta chains in this list originate from one sample, sequenced in a study of early T cells in non-severe SARS-CoV-2 infection. Each CDR3 protein is one row after TCRdb ran MiXCR on the 5' RACE reads. The data hold tens of thousands of distinct CDR3 sequences, with around 5% observed a single time. Sequenced sample: whole blood. The receptor set was obtained from an adult who was a healthcare worker with PCR-confirmed SARS-CoV-2 infection or an uninfected control (not recorded which).

The table lists this clonotype with many counts. The chain uses TRBV18 and TRBJ2-6, with 10 bases lining up with TRBD2. This CDR3 has 16 amino acids. Looked up from germline, CDR1 is KGHSH and CDR2 is LQKENI. With 4 bases clipped from V and 2 bases from J, the junction kept 2 bases outside the gene matches. The CDR3 region is CASSLLAGAGANVLTF. CDR3 nucleotide sequence: TGTGCCAGCTCACTTCTAGCGGGAGCTGGGGCCAACGTCCTGACTTTC.

The sample holds many counts of this clonotype. The V and J genes are TRBV19 and TRBJ2-3, with D perhaps TRBD2 (6 bases). There are 15 residues in the CDR3. Germline CDR1 reads LNHDA; CDR2 reads SQIVND (reference sequence). V was cut by 3 bases and J by 4 bases, with 14 bases left in between. CDR3 residues: CASSIGQGGPDTQYF. The CDR3 DNA reads as TGTGCCAGTAGTATTGGGCAGGGAGGTCCAGATACGCAGTATTTT.

The chain recombines TRBV6-6 with TRBJ1-1, with 7 bases that match TRBD1. J lost 0 bases, V lost 0 bases, and 1 base had no gene match. Germline values: CDR1 MNHNY, CDR2 SVGAGI (reference sequence). This CDR3 spans 15 amino acids. CDR3 sequence: CASSYSGTVNTEAFF. The CDR3 region has the DNA TGTGCCAGCAGTTACTCCGGGACAGTGAACACTGAAGCTTTCTTT.

This clonotype was seen repeatedly, ten times or more. The germline gene is not matched at one end of the junction; a read error may be the cause. The chain links TRBV6-4 to TRBJ1-5; D gene ambiguous. CDR1 MRHNA and CDR2 SNTAGT come from the germline V gene. This CDR3 has 12 amino acids. CDR3 nucleotides: TGTGCCAGCATTTCCCCCAATCAGCACCAGCATTTT. Amino acid sequence: CASISPNQHQHF.

This clonotype appeared many times. CDR3 nucleotide sequence: TGCGCCAGCAGCCCAGGACAGGGTGACACTGAAGCTTTCTTT. Translating it yields CASSPGQGDTEAFF. V is TRBV5-1 and J is TRBJ1-1; 8 bases are a match to TRBD1. V shed 4 bases and J 3 bases; nucleotides not matched to a gene: 5. This CDR3 has 14 residues. Looked up from germline, CDR1 is SGHRS and CDR2 is YFSETQ. The full variable domain, rest sourced from reference TRBV5-1 and TRBJ1-1, is KAGVTQTPRYLIKTRGQQVTLSCSPISGHRSVSWYQQTPGQGLQFLFEYFSETQRNKGNFPGRFSGRQFSNSRSEMNVSTLELGDSALYLCASSPGQGDTEAFFGQGTRLTVV.

This clonotype was seen a handful of times. The chain joins TRBV5-4 to TRBJ2-7; 9 bases are a match to TRBD2. Germline V gene data show CDR1 as SGHNT and CDR2 as YYREEE (reference sequence). The CDR3 is made up of 16 amino acids. V was pared by 0 bases and J by 2 bases, with 6 bases of the junction left unmatched. CDR3 loop: CASSLEGGGGAYEQYF. CDR3 nucleotides: TGTGCCAGCAGCTTGGAAGGTGGCGGGGGGGCCTACGAGCAGTACTTC.